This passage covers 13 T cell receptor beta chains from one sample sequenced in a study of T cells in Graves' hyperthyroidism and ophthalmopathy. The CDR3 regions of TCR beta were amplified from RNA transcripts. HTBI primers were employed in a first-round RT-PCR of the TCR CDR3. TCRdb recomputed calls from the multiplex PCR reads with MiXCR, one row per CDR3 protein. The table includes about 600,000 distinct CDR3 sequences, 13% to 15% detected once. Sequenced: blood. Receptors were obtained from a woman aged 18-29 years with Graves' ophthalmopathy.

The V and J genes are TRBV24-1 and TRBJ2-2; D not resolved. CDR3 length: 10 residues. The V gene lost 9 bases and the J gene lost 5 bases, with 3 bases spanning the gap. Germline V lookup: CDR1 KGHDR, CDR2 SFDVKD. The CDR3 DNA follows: TGTGCCACCGGAACCGGGGAGCTGTTTTTT. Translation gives CATGTGELFF.

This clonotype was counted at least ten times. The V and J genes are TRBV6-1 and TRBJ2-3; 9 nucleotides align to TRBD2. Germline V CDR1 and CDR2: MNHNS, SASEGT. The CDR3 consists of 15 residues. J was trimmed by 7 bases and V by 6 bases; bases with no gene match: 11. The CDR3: CASSLLAGARNTQYF. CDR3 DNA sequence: TGTGCCAGCAGCCTCTTAGCGGGAGCAAGGAATACGCAGTATTTT.

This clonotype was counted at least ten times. The CDR3 sequence: CAWSEGWGNEQYF. As DNA, the CDR3 is TGTGCCTGGAGTGAAGGGTGGGGAAACGAGCAGTACTTC. V is TRBV30 and J is TRBJ2-7; D call uncertain. CDR1 is GTSNPN and CDR2 is SVGIG in the germline V gene (reference sequence). Trimming pared 1 base from V and 5 bases from J, leaving 12 bases between. This CDR3 region has 13 residues.

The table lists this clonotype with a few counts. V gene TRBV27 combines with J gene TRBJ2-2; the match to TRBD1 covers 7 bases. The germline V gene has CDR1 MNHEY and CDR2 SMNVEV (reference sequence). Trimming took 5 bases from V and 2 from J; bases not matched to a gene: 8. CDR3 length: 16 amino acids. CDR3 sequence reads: CASSKAGTVNTGELFF. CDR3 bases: TGTGCCAGCAGTAAAGCCGGGACAGTAAACACCGGGGAGCTGTTTTTT.

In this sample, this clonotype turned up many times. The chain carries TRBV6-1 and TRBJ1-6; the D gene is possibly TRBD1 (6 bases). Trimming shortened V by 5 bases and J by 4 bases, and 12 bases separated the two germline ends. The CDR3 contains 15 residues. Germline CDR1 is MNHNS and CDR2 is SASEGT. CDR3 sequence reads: CASSPEQGYNSPLHF. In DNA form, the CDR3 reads TGTGCCAGCAGTCCCGAACAGGGTTATAATTCACCCCTCCACTTT.

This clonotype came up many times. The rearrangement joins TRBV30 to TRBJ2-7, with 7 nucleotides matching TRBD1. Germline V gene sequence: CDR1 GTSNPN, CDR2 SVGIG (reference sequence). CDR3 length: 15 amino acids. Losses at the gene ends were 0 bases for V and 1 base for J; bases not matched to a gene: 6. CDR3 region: CAWSVGLGQSYEQYF. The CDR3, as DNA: TGTGCCTGGAGTGTAGGATTGGGACAGTCCTACGAGCAGTACTTC.

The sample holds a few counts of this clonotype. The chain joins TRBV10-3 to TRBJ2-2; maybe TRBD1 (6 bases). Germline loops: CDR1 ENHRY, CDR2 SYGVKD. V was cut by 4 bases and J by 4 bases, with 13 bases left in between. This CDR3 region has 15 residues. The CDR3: CAISVTGKPTGELFF. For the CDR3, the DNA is TGTGCCATCAGTGTTACAGGGAAACCCACCGGGGAGCTGTTTTTT.

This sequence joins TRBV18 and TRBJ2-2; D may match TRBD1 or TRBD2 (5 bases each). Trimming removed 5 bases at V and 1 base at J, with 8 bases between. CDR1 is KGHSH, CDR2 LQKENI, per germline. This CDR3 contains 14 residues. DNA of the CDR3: TGTGCCAGCTCAAGGGACCAGAACACCGGGGAGCTGTTTTTT. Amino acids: CASSRDQNTGELFF.

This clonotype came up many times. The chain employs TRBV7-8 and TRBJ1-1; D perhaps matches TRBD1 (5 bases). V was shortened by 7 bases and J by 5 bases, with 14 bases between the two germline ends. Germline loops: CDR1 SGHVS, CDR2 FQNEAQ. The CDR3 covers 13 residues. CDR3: CASTPEEGTEAFF. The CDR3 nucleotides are TGTGCCAGCACCCCAGAGGAGGGGACTGAAGCTTTCTTT.

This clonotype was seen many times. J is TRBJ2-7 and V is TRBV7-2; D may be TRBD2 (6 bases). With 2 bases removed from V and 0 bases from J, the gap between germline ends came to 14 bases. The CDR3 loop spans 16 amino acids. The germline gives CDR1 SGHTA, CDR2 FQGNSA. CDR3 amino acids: CASSLQRAGISYEQYF. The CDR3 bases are TGTGCCAGCAGCTTACAGCGTGCGGGGATCTCCTACGAGCAGTACTTC.

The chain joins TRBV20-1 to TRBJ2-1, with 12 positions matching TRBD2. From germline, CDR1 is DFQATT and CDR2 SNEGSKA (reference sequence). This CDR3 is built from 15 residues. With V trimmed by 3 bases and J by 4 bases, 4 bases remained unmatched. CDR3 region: CSASPSGRAYNEQFF. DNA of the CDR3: TGCAGTGCTAGTCCTAGCGGGAGGGCATACAATGAGCAGTTCTTC.

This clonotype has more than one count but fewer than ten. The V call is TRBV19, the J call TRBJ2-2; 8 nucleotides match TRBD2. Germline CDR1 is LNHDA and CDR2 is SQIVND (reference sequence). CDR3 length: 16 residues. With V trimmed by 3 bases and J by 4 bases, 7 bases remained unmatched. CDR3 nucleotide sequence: TGTGCCAGTAGTATCTATGCGGGAGGTAGCACCGGGGAGCTGTTTTTT. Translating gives CASSIYAGGSTGELFF.

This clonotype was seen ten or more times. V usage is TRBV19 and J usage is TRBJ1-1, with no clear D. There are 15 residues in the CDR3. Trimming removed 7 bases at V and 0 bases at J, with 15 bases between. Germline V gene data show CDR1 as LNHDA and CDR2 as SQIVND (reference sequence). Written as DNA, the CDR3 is TGTGCCAGTAAGGCCGGCACTACCATGAACACTGAAGCTTTCTTT. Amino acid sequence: CASKAGTTMNTEAFF.